This TCR beta chain was recovered during a study of tumor-infiltrating lymphocytes in primary liver carcinoma (dated by TCRdb to about 2017). Looking at the study overall: Hepatocellular carcinoma (four) or combined HCC and intrahepatic cholangiocarcinoma (one) was present in the five patients, who were three men and two women aged 30 to 69 years. The five patients had tumors of stage T1-T3 N0M0, with maximum diameters ranging from about 4.2 to 10 cm. The study combined TCRbeta repertoire sequencing, expression microarrays and whole-exome sequencing across five regions of each liver tumor, with adjacent normal tissue and blood. TCRbeta repertoire sequencing covered approximately 35 specimens from 5 patients: about 25 tumor regions, 5 adjacent noncancerous liver tissues and 5 peripheral blood samples. Technical replicate repertoires showed high reproducibility, with mean shared-clone rates roughly 0.87 and correlation coefficients above 0.95. Roughly 3.65 to 7.5 million productive TCRbeta reads were obtained per sample, and no significant difference in read depth was found between tissue types.

In this sample, this clonotype turned up many times. This clone's antigen is unknown. No much larger clone is present one base from it, and per-base qualities are unavailable. Taken from the germline V gene (reference sequence), the CDR1 and CDR2 loops are SGHAT and FQDESV. CDR3 length: 13 amino acids, cysteine to phenylalanine. The read is trimmed to its CDR3 DNA, 39 bases read in frame from base 1. V is pared back by 8 bases and J by 4 bases, with 12 bases lying between the germline termini. Starting from 450 to 500 ng total RNA, TCRbeta-specific cDNA was produced by reverse transcription with a constant-region primer and ProtoScript II reverse transcriptase. Construction of the TCRbeta libraries relied on three nested rounds of multiplex PCR, following a slightly modified ARM-PCR procedure. Each of the first two PCR rounds ran for roughly 9 cycles and used multiplex TRBV1-TRBV30 forward primers together with a Cbeta reverse primer. Sample barcodes and Illumina adapters were attached in a final 25-cycle PCR using Deep VentR polymerase. Before sequencing, amplicons of 200-500 bp were purified from gel using a QIAquick gel extraction kit. An Illumina HiSeq 2500 was used to sequence the TCRbeta amplicons, generating 250-bp paired-end reads. As for how the authors treated the data: To recover full CDR3 sequences, reads were quality-trimmed using Trimmomatic v0.33 and paired reads were then merged using FLASH v1.2.11. V, D and J germline segments were assigned to the rearranged TCRbeta sequences by MiGEC v1.2.1b. VDJtools v1.0.0 computed clonotype statistics and Shannon-Wiener diversity indices. Except for diversity analysis, only each sample's 250 most abundant clonotypes were used in subsequent analyses to reduce sampling bias. TCRdb redid the processing of the public reads, applying fastp at Q25 and MiXCR, and retained in-frame beta chains. Rows are unified per CDR3 protein, each entry keeping the most common DNA and genes. None of the V and J calls come from the authors' own analysis; TCRdb made them. This sample gives 95,000 to 150,000 distinct CDR3 sequences in total; under 70% of them show up just once. Clones ranked in the top ten supply around 8.1% of the sample.

Total RNA and DNA were co-extracted without cell sorting from around 20-30 mg of bulk tissue using the AllPrep DNA/RNA mini kit. Between November 2015 and March 2016, roughly 5 patients in China with histopathologically diagnosed primary liver carcinoma had their tumors surgically resected. Chronic HBV infection was present in the patients, and the patients were treatment-naive at sampling. Each fresh piece of tumor and adjacent tissue was cut in two, with one half stored in RNAlater at -80 degrees C and the other half sent for histology. The paper's findings and limits, for the study overall: Consistent with antigen-driven expansion, pairs of tumor regions showed higher repertoire overlap (mean around 36%) than either tumor-adjacent pairs (about 17%) or tumor-blood pairs (roughly 15%). Comparison of CD4+ and CD8+ T cell repertoires was precluded by the use of bulk unsorted samples. Compared with blood, tumors had a significantly larger share of the repertoire taken up by the top 250 clones (p = 0.039). The study included only four to six patients, and the authors note findings should be validated in a larger study. Because sequencing covered only the TCR beta chain and unpaired alpha chains were not captured, true repertoire diversity is likely underestimated.

Sequenced sample: tumor-adjacent normal liver tissue. The rearranged chain carries TRBV11-1 and TRBJ2-1, with the D gene too uncertain to name. The clonotype was recovered from a woman aged 55-70 years with primary liver carcinoma and hepatitis B virus infection. The CDR3 has the sequence CASSPRRYNEQFF. The sequence in DNA is TGTGCCAGCTCACCAAGGCGTTACAATGAGCAGTTCTTC.